Following are 20 T cell receptor beta chains from one sample sequenced in a study of cytomegalovirus exposure and HLA in healthy donors. Primers: 60 Vbeta forward and 13 Jbeta reverse. The table came from immunoSEQ multiplex PCR; TCRdb's copy has only in-frame clones and leaves some out. The listing contains approximately 110,000 clones. Sequenced material: PBMCs. Receptors originate from a man between 18 and 35 years old in good health and CMV-seronegative.

V and J are TRBV30 and TRBJ1-5; D perhaps matches TRBD1 (6 bases). Between the trimmed V and J ends, which lost 3 bases and 10 bases, there was a span of 19 bases. The CDR3 consists of 14 residues. Germline-derived CDR1 and CDR2 are GTSNPN and SVGIG (reference sequence). The chain's CDR3 is CAWSQGSSVNPQHF. In DNA, the CDR3 is TGTGCCTGGAGCCAGGGGTCCTCGGTTAATCCCCAGCATTTT.

The chain links TRBV5-5 to TRBJ1-4, with D uncertain. CDR3 length: 15 amino acids. CDR1 and CDR2 from the germline V gene are SGHKS and YYEKEE (reference sequence). V shed 1 base and J shed 8 bases, with 15 bases lying between them. The CDR3 region has the DNA TGTGCCAGCAGCTTGATGGCGGGGTTTGCGGAAAAACTGTTTTTT. Translation: CASSLMAGFAEKLFF.

The gene calls are TRBV5-4 and TRBJ2-5; 8 nucleotides match TRBD2. The J call is in doubt because the DNA end fits TRBJ2-7 better. The CDR3 is made up of 15 amino acids. The germline V gene has CDR1 SGHNT and CDR2 YYREEE (reference sequence). The CDR3 loop is CASSLVGSAGGEQYF. The DNA of the CDR3 is TGTGCCAGCAGCTTGGTGGGGTCCGCGGGAGGCGAGCAGTACTTC.

The chain combines TRBV9 with TRBJ1-2; D unclear. The germline V and J ends were trimmed by 0 bases and 6 bases, with 9 bases remaining between them. Germline CDR1 is SGDLS and CDR2 is YYNGEE. The CDR3 extends over 13 amino acids. The CDR3 region is CASSVGGSHGYTF. DNA of the CDR3: TGTGCCAGCAGCGTAGGAGGGAGCCATGGCTACACCTTC.

V and J are TRBV6-5 and TRBJ2-7; TRBD2 agrees at 8 bases. Trimming removed 0 bases from V and 2 bases from J; junction bases left unmatched: 6. CDR1 MNHEY and CDR2 SVGAGI come from the germline V gene. The CDR3 has 16 amino acids. The CDR3 reads CASSYSRLRGAYEQYF. CDR3 sequence (DNA): TGTGCCAGCAGTTACTCGAGGCTGCGGGGGGCCTACGAGCAGTACTTC.

The rearrangement links TRBV15 to TRBJ1-3; 7 bases are shared with TRBD1. There are 15 residues in the CDR3. CDR1 and CDR2 from the germline V gene are LNHNV and YYDKDF (reference sequence). With V trimmed by 0 bases and J by 2 bases, 1 base remained unmatched. The CDR3 reads CATSRDRGPGNTIYF. For the CDR3, the DNA is TGTGCCACCAGCAGAGATAGGGGGCCTGGAAACACCATATATTTT. Drawing the rest from reference TRBV15 and TRBJ1-3, the complete variable domain is DAMVIQNPRYQVTQFGKPVTLSCSQTLNHNVMYWYQQKSSQAPKLLFHYYDKDFNNEADTPDNFQSRRPNTSFCFLDIRSPGLGDTAMYLCATSRDRGPGNTIYFGEGSWLTVV.

V gene TRBV18 combines with J gene TRBJ1-3, with D possibly being TRBD1 (6 bases). The CDR3 runs 16 residues. Trimming cost V 4 bases and J 4 bases, with 17 bases left between them. Germline CDR1 and CDR2: KGHSH and LQKENI. The CDR3 spells CASSLRTASPGNTIYF. The CDR3 DNA reads as TGTGCCAGCTCACTGCGGACAGCGTCCCCAGGAAACACCATATATTTT.

The gene calls are TRBV27 and TRBJ1-1; D perhaps matches TRBD1 (6 bases). The ends were cut back, 4 bases at V and 2 bases at J, with 11 bases in the middle. Looked up from germline, CDR1 is MNHEY and CDR2 is SMNVEV (reference sequence). The CDR3 contains 14 residues. The CDR3 region has the DNA TGTGCCAGCAGTTCTCAACAGGGAAACACTGAAGCTTTCTTT. Translating gives CASSSQQGNTEAFF.

J is TRBJ2-3 and V is TRBV7-8, with 10 bases lining up with TRBD1. V was pared by 3 bases and J by 1 base, with 4 bases of the junction left unmatched. This CDR3 comprises 16 residues. Germline values: CDR1 SGHVS, CDR2 FQNEAQ. The CDR3: CASSFRDRGRTDTQYF. CDR3 DNA sequence: TGTGCCAGCAGCTTTAGGGACAGGGGACGCACAGATACGCAGTATTTT.

The chain links TRBV29-1 to TRBJ2-2; TRBD1 might be the D (6 bases). Germline V CDR1 and CDR2: SQVTM, ANQGSEA. This CDR3 contains 14 residues. V gave up 8 bases and J gave up 0 bases, with 13 bases separating them. The CDR3 region has the DNA TGCAGCACCAGGACAGCCCCGAACACCGGGGAGCTGTTTTTT. Protein sequence: CSTRTAPNTGELFF.

The chain combines TRBV28 with TRBJ1-1, with 7 positions matching TRBD1. V lost 8 bases and J lost 5; bases outside the gene matches: 8. CDR1 and CDR2 (germline): MDHEN, SYDVKM. There are 13 residues in the CDR3. The CDR3 is CASLPGGETEAFF. DNA of the CDR3: TGTGCCAGCCTTCCAGGGGGTGAGACTGAAGCTTTCTTT.

V gene TRBV5-1 combines with J gene TRBJ2-1; maybe TRBD2 (7 bases). CDR1 SGHRS and CDR2 YFSETQ come from the germline V gene. V gave up 1 base and J gave up 7 bases, with 15 bases separating them. The CDR3 runs to 15 residues. The CDR3 sequence: CASSLLGGRKNEQFF. The DNA for the CDR3 is TGCGCCAGCAGCTTGTTGGGGGGGCGGAAGAATGAGCAGTTCTTC.

This chain uses TRBV5-4 with TRBJ2-7; 8 nucleotides match TRBD1. The V gene end was trimmed by 4 bases and the J gene end by 1 base; junction bases not matched to a gene: 7. The CDR3 is made up of 15 amino acids. CDR1 is SGHNT, CDR2 YYREEE, per germline (reference sequence). The CDR3 region has the DNA TGTGCCAGCAGCCCCGGACAGGGTATTTCCTACGAGCAGTACTTC. It specifies CASSPGQGISYEQYF.

V usage is TRBV7-9 and J usage is TRBJ1-1; 7 nucleotides match TRBD1. Germline lookup yields CDR1 SEHNR and CDR2 FQNEAQ (reference sequence). J gave up 3 bases and V 5 bases, and 6 bases lay outside the gene matches. The CDR3 runs 14 residues. This CDR3 reads CASSRGQVYTEAFF. CDR3 in DNA: TGTGCCAGCAGCCGTGGACAGGTTTACACTGAAGCTTTCTTT.

The chain recombines TRBV29-1 with TRBJ1-1; D may be TRBD1 (5 bases). Germline loops: CDR1 SQVTM, CDR2 ANQGSEA. The CDR3 totals 13 residues. V was pared by 7 bases and J by 3 bases, with 15 bases between. CDR3 amino acids: CSADQGRDTEAFF. The CDR3 DNA reads TGCAGCGCTGATCAGGGTCGGGACACTGAAGCTTTCTTT.

The J gene is TRBJ1-2, the V gene TRBV7-8; 7 bases align to TRBD1. V trimming: 5 bases; J trimming: 2 bases; junction bases outside the gene matches: 17. The CDR3 loop spans 18 amino acids. Germline assignment: CDR1 SGHVS and CDR2 FQNEAQ. CDR3 in DNA: TGTGCCAGCAGCCGAGCTTATAGGGACAGATTAAGAAACTATGGCTACACCTTC. The encoded protein is CASSRAYRDRLRNYGYTF. The full variable domain, completed using reference TRBV7-8 and TRBJ1-2, is GAGVSQSPRYKVAKRGQDVALRCDPISGHVSLFWYQQALGQGPEFLTYFQNEAQLDKSGLPSDRFFAERPEGSVSTLKIQRTQQEDSAVYLCASSRAYRDRLRNYGYTFGSGTRLTVV.

J is TRBJ2-1 and V is TRBV9, with TRBD2 as a possible D gene (6 bases). Deletions cut 5 bases from V and 9 bases from J, with 24 bases between. This CDR3 is 16 amino acids long. Germline V CDR1 and CDR2: SGDLS, YYNGEE. CDR3: CASSSSSGLPIGEQFF. CDR3 nucleotides: TGTGCCAGCAGTTCTTCCTCGGGACTCCCTATCGGTGAGCAGTTCTTC.

For the CDR3, the DNA is TGTGCCAGCAGCAGGCCGGACAGGGGCAATAATTCACCCCTCCACTTT. Amino acids: CASSRPDRGNNSPLHF. The rearrangement joins TRBV11-2 to TRBJ1-6, with 9 bases lining up with TRBD1. The CDR3 is made up of 16 amino acids. V dropped 5 bases and J dropped 5; count of bases not matched to a gene: 7. Germline V lookup: CDR1 SGHAT, CDR2 FQNNGV.

J is TRBJ2-7 and V is TRBV18, with a tentative D call TRBD1 (5 bases). This CDR3 has 13 amino acids. Trimming removed 4 bases from V and 3 bases from J, with 10 bases in between. From germline, CDR1 is KGHSH and CDR2 LQKENI. CDR3 sequence reads: CASSQTDSYEQYF. For the CDR3, the DNA is TGTGCCAGCTCACAGACTGACAGCTACGAGCAGTACTTC.

V and J are TRBV14 and TRBJ2-4, with D perhaps matching TRBD2 (6 bases). V was cut by 0 bases and J by 0 bases, with 9 bases left in between. Germline V gene sequence: CDR1 SGHDN, CDR2 FVKESK. CDR3 length: 16 amino acids. The CDR3 DNA sequence: TGTGCCAGCAGCCAAGATGGGGGGTTAGCCAAAAACATTCAGTACTTC. Its protein is CASSQDGGLAKNIQYF.